The sequence of this TCR beta chain was determined in a study of blood T cell repertoires in COVID-19. Study-level information: Sample material is recorded as cDNA or gDNA derived from T cells, B-cell-depleted T cells, or PBMCs.

V dropped 1 base and J dropped 11 bases, with 19 bases sitting between them. Per germline, CDR1 SGHNT and CDR2 YYREEE (reference sequence). The CDR3 totals 14 residues. Individuals drawn from around 25 US areas were roughly 18 to 100 years old. Participants were placed into cohorts based on the clinical history they reported. In the study's own analysis: Amplified reference gene primers provided the basis for estimating nucleated cell counts. Sequencing used immunoSEQ multiplex PCR; TCRdb keeps in-frame clones, though not all of them. For V, J and clone size, that table is used; D and trimming come from the DNA. The data show about 400,000 clones, with roughly 90% seen just once and roughly 2% held by the top ten.

Sequenced sample: PBMCs or T cells enriched from blood (not recorded which). The TCR originated in a woman between 35 and 50 years old with acute COVID-19. The chain employs TRBV5-4 and TRBJ2-7; possible D gene TRBD1, 7 bases. In DNA, the CDR3 is TGTGCCAGCAGCTTGCTGGGACAGCTTACGGGAGAGTACTTC. As protein: CASSLLGQLTGEYF.